The clone carrying this T cell receptor (beta chain) was observed a few times. Antigen specificity is unknown. Per germline, CDR1 MNHEY and CDR2 SMNVEV (reference sequence). The CDR3 sequence is 17 residues long. Trimming at V came to 7 bases and at J to 4 bases, leaving 11 bases not matched to a gene. TCRdb reanalysed the 5' RACE reads using MiXCR and keeps one entry per CDR3 protein. The sample includes fewer than 450,000 distinct CDR3 sequences, 24% of them seen just once. This sample was included in a study of T-cell memory formation after mild COVID-19. The study's findings and limits: Confirmation was lacking for SARS-CoV-2 specificity of second-wave clones that peaked on day 37.

The source material was PBMCs or a T cell subset sorted from them (not recorded which). The TCR comes from an adult woman who had mild COVID-19 (a few samples of this study predate the infection). Cell type and time point are not known. The chain has TRBV27 and TRBJ1-6, with 9 bases aligning to TRBD1. The CDR3 DNA is TGTGCCAGCAAAGGATGGGAGGGGACAGGGTATAATTCACCCCTCCACTTT. Amino acids: CASKGWEGTGYNSPLHF.